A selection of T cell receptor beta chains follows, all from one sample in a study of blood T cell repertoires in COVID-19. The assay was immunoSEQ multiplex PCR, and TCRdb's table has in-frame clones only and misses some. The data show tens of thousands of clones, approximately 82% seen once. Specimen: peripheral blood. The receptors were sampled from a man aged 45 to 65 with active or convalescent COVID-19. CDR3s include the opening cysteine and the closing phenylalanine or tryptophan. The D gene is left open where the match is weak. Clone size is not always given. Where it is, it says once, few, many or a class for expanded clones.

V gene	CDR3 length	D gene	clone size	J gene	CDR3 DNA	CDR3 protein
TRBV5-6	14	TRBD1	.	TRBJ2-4	TGTGCCAGCAGCTCCGGACAGGGACGAAACATTCAGTACTTC	CASSSGQGRNIQYF
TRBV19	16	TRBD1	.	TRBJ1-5	TGTGCCAGTAGTACTGGACAGGGGGCGGGGAATCAGCCCCAGCATTTT	CASSTGQGAGNQPQHF
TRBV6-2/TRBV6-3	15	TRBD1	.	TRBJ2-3	TGTGCCAGCAGTTTCAACAGGGGTGGGACAGATACGCAGTATTTT	CASSFNRGGTDTQYF
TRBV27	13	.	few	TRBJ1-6	TGTGCCAGCAGTTGGGGATCCCGGAGGCCCCTCCACTTT	CASSWGSRRPLHF
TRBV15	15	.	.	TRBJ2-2	TGTGCCACCAGCCTTGGGACTTATAACACCGGGGAGCTGTTTTTT	CATSLGTYNTGELFF
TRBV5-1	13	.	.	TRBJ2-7	TGCGCCAGCAGCTTGTTCGGTCCATACGAGCAGTACTTC	CASSLFGPYEQYF
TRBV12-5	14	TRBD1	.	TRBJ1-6	TGTGCTAGTGGCCTCAGGGGGCTTAATTCACCCCTCCACTTT	CASGLRGLNSPLHF
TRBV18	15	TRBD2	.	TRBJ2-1	TGTGCCAGCTCACCAGGCGGGGGAACCCCCAATGAGCAGTTCTTC	CASSPGGGTPNEQFF
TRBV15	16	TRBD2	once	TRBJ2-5	TGTGCCACCAGCACTCAACCGCTAGCGGGGCATGAGACCCAGTACTTC	CATSTQPLAGHETQYF
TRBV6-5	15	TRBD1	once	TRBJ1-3	TGTGCCAGCATTCGGGACAGCGTTGCTGGAAACACCATATATTTT	CASIRDSVAGNTIYF
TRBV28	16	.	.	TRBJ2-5	TGTGCCAGCAGCAAACCACTCCGGGACATACAAGAGACCCAGTACTTC	CASSKPLRDIQETQYF
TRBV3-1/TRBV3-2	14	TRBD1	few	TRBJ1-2	TGTGCCAGCAGCCGTATACAGGGGGCGAATGGCTACACCTTC	CASSRIQGANGYTF
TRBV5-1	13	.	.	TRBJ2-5	TGCGCCAGCAGCTTGGTCAGGGGAGAGACCCAGTACTTC	CASSLVRGETQYF
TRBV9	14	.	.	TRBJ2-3	TGTGCCAGCAGCGTCGCGCCTAGCACAGATACGCAGTATTTT	CASSVAPSTDTQYF
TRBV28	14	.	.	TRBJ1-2	TGTGCCAGCACCGAATTGACAGCTAACTATGGCTACACCTTC	CASTELTANYGYTF
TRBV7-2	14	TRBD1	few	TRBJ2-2	TGTGCCAGCAGCCCCAGACAGGGGACCGGGGAGCTGTTTTTT	CASSPRQGTGELFF